In this sample, the clone carrying this T cell receptor beta chain turned up a few times. Its antigen is undetermined. Germline V CDR1 and CDR2: MNHEY, SMNVEV (reference sequence). There are 14 residues in the CDR3. J was trimmed by 8 bases and V by 5 bases; bases with no gene match: 8. The data were obtained in a study of T cells after yellow fever vaccination. TCRdb reprocessed the 5' RACE reads via MiXCR and lists one record per CDR3 protein. The sample includes fewer than 100,000 distinct CDR3 sequences, about 5.8% seen only once; the top ten take about 41%. Findings and caveats of the study: Booster sampling recovered most clones from primary vaccination (around 97% CD4, approximately 88% CD8).

Sequences were derived from CD8+ T cells sorted from PBMCs, sampled 10 days after the yellow fever booster vaccination. The chain combines TRBV27 with TRBJ1-2; 10 nucleotides align to TRBD1. The sequence came from a man aged 18 to 30 who received the YFV17D yellow fever vaccine. The CDR3 DNA is TGTGCCAGCAGTGGGGGACAGGGGTGGTTGGGCTACACCTTC. This encodes CASSGGQGWLGYTF.